The 25 T cell receptor beta chains below were found in one sample sequenced in a study of T cells expressing NK-cell markers. No DNA is given; TCRdb re-called the 5' RACE reads and lists each CDR3 protein once. In total, the table holds 550,000 to 600,000 distinct CDR3 sequences. The specimen was blood T cells: a sorted CD56 or NKG2C T cell subset, CD4+ or CD8+ T cells, or bulk PBMC T cells (not recorded which). These receptor sequences come from a man younger than 35 in good health.

The J gene is TRBJ2-7, the V gene TRBV11-2; the D gene TCRdb calls, TRBD2, cannot be checked with no DNA. This CDR3 is 14 amino acids long. Germline CDR1 SGHAT, CDR2 FQNNGV. The CDR3 region is CASSLALAIHEQYF.

The gene calls are TRBV20-1 and TRBJ2-1. This CDR3 spans 14 amino acids. CDR1 is DFQATT and CDR2 is SNEGSKA in the germline V gene (reference sequence). The CDR3 sequence: CSAWGVGTLNEQFF.

CDR3 sequence: CASSEDRPWVGYTF. The V and J genes are TRBV7-9 and TRBJ1-2; there is no DNA to check the TCRdb D call of TRBD1. Germline CDR1 reads SEHNR; CDR2 reads FQNEAQ (reference sequence). The CDR3 length is 14 residues.

This chain joins TRBV4-3 and TRBJ2-1. The CDR3 is 15 amino acids. CDR1 and CDR2 (germline): LGHNA, YSLEER. CDR3 loop: CASSQDRSHPNEQFF.

This chain connects TRBV18 to TRBJ2-6. CDR1 and CDR2 (germline): KGHSH, LQKENI. CDR3 length: 15 residues. CDR3 residues: CASSPTVSGANVLTF.

The V gene is TRBV20-1, the J gene TRBJ2-1. CDR3 size: 12 residues. Germline loops: CDR1 DFQATT, CDR2 SNEGSKA (reference sequence). The CDR3 region is CSVTASYNEQFF.

The V call is TRBV5-1, the J call TRBJ1-1; TCRdb calls TRBD1, which cannot be checked without DNA. The CDR3 is 14 residues long. In germline, CDR1 is SGHRS, CDR2 YFSETQ. The CDR3 is CASSPNRGGTEAFF.

The CDR3 is CASSQTSGRVHEQFF. The chain links TRBV4-3 to TRBJ2-1; TCRdb returns TRBD2, unconfirmable since there is no DNA. There are 15 residues in the CDR3. Looked up from germline, CDR1 is LGHNA and CDR2 is YSLEER.

The rearrangement joins TRBV27 to TRBJ2-2; TCRdb lists TRBD2, though no DNA is available to test this call. CDR3 length: 19 residues. Per the germline V gene, CDR1 is MNHEY and CDR2 is SMNVEV (reference sequence). The CDR3 sequence is CASSLRTPGLAGAVGELFF.

The rearrangement uses TRBV27 and TRBJ2-3; there is no DNA to check the TCRdb D call of TRBD2. The CDR3 has 19 residues. Germline CDR1 reads MNHEY; CDR2 reads SMNVEV (reference sequence). The CDR3 region is CATPGLAGVKACRTDTQYF.

This chain links TRBV20-1 with TRBJ1-5; TCRdb picks TRBD1, but there is no DNA to check that call. CDR3 size: 14 residues. CDR1 is DFQATT, CDR2 SNEGSKA, per germline (reference sequence). The CDR3 loop reads CSARPEQGTQPQHF.

The chain employs TRBV7-2 and TRBJ2-7; the D call from TCRdb, TRBD2, cannot be confirmed without DNA. Looked up from germline, CDR1 is SGHTA and CDR2 is FQGNSA. The CDR3 sequence is 16 residues long. The CDR3 spells CASSLSSGRKSYEQYF. Full variable domain (missing parts from reference TRBV7-2 and TRBJ2-7): GAGVSQSPSNKVTEKGKDVELRCDPISGHTALYWYRQSLGQGLEFLIYFQGNSAPDKSGLPSDRFSAERTGGSVSTLTIQRTQQEDSAVYLCASSLSSGRKSYEQYFGPGTRLTVT.

The chain joins TRBV27 to TRBJ2-1. The CDR3 loop spans 12 amino acids. Germline values: CDR1 MNHEY, CDR2 SMNVEV (reference sequence). The CDR3 sequence: CASRDFYNEQFF.

This chain joins TRBV29-1 and TRBJ1-4. The CDR3 sequence is 11 residues long. CDR1 is SQVTM and CDR2 is ANQGSEA in the germline V gene. CDR3 region: CSVVSGEKLFF.

This chain uses TRBV5-1 with TRBJ1-2. Germline CDR1 and CDR2: SGHRS and YFSETQ. This CDR3 comprises 17 residues. The CDR3 region is CASSLDGTAKWYYGYTF.

The chain links TRBV7-6 to TRBJ2-1; there is no DNA to check the TCRdb D call of TRBD1. The CDR3 extends over 14 amino acids. The germline V gene has CDR1 SGHVS and CDR2 FNYEAQ. The CDR3 reads CASSLGPGEGEQFF.

The chain's CDR3 is CASSRPVQGLYGYTF. V gene TRBV5-6 combines with J gene TRBJ1-2; lacking DNA, the TRBD1 call made by TCRdb goes unchecked. Germline V gives CDR1 SGHDT, CDR2 YYEEEE. This CDR3 has 15 residues.

The chain combines TRBV19 with TRBJ2-2; there is no DNA to check the TCRdb D call of TRBD2. Germline V gene lookup returns CDR1 LNHDA and CDR2 SQIVND (reference sequence). This CDR3 has 14 amino acids. CDR3 sequence reads: CASSIGGATGELFF.

The genes are TRBV6-2 or TRBV6-3 and TRBJ2-1; TCRdb's D gene call, TRBD2, goes unchecked for lack of DNA. This CDR3 has 20 amino acids. Germline-derived CDR1 and CDR2 are MNHEY and SVGEGT. The CDR3 loop reads CASTSGTSGLIANSYNEQFF.

The gene calls are TRBV7-2 and TRBJ1-2. CDR1 is SGHTA and CDR2 is FQGNSA in the germline V gene. The CDR3 length is 15 residues. CDR3 in amino acids: CASRPTPGLSYGYTF.

This sequence joins TRBV24-1 and TRBJ2-7; TCRdb proposes TRBD1, but this gene call is untestable without DNA. The germline V gene encodes CDR1 KGHDR and CDR2 SFDVKD. The CDR3 sequence is 15 residues long. CDR3 amino acids: CATSDTTGGAYEQYF.

The chain links TRBV6-5 to TRBJ1-2; TCRdb selects TRBD1, and the lack of DNA leaves this call unchecked. Per the germline V gene, CDR1 is MNHEY and CDR2 is SVGAGI. The CDR3 spans 14 residues. CDR3 amino acids: CASSSTGQPYGYTF.

The chain recombines TRBV11-2 with TRBJ2-3; the D gene TCRdb calls, TRBD2, cannot be checked with no DNA. The CDR3 contains 14 residues. Germline assignment: CDR1 SGHAT and CDR2 FQNNGV. This CDR3 reads CASSFGLNTDTQYF.

This rearrangement joins TRBV20-1 to TRBJ2-7; TCRdb's assignment of TRBD2 cannot be checked, as there is no DNA. There are 19 residues in the CDR3. Germline CDR1 is DFQATT and CDR2 is SNEGSKA (reference sequence). CDR3: CSARIPWGTSGYLSYEQYF.

V usage is TRBV7-2 and J usage is TRBJ2-3. This CDR3 region has 12 residues. CDR1 is SGHTA and CDR2 is FQGNSA in the germline V gene. The CDR3 protein is CASGRYTDTQYF.